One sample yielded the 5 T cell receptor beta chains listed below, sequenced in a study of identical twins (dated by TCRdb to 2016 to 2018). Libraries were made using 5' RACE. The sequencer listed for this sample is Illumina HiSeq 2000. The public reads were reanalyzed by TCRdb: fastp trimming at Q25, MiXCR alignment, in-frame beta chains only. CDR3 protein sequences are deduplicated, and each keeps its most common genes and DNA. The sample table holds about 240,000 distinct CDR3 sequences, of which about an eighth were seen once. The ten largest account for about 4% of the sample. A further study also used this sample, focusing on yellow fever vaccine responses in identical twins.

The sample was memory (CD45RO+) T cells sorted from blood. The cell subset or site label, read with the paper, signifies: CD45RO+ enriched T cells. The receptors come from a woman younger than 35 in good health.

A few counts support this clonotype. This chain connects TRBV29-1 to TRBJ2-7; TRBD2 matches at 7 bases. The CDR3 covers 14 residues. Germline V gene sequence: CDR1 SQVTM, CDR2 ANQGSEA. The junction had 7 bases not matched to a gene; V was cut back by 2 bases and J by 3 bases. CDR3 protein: CSVEFGGGGYEQYF. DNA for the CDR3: TGCAGCGTTGAATTTGGCGGCGGGGGCTACGAGCAGTACTTC.

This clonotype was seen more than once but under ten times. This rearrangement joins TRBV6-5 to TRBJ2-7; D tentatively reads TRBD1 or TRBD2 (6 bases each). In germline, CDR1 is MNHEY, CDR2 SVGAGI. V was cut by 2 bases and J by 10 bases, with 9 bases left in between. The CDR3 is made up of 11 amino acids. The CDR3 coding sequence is TGTGCCAGCAGTTACCAGGGGACTCAGTACTTC. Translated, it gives CASSYQGTQYF.

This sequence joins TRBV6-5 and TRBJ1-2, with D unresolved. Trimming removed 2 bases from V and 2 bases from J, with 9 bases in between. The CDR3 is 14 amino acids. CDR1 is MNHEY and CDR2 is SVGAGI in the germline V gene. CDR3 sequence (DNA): TGTGCCAGCAGTTACGCTGTGGGGAACTATGGCTACACCTTC. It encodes CASSYAVGNYGYTF.

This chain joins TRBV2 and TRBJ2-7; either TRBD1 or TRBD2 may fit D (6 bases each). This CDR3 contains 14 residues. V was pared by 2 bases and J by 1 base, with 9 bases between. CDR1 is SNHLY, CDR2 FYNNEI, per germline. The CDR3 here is CASSEKGGSYEQYF. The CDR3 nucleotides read TGTGCCAGCAGTGAAAAGGGGGGATCCTACGAGCAGTACTTC.

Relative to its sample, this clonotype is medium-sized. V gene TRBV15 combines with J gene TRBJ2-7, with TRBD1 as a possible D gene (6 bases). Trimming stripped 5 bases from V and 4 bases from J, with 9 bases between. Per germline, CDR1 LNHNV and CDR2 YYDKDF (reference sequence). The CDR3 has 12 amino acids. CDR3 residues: CATSGQSYEQYF. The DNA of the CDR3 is TGTGCCACCAGCGGACAGAGTTACGAGCAGTACTTC.